The TCR beta chain described here comes from a study of vaccination and CD4 T cells after COVID-19. Cultured CD4+ T cell DNA was sequenced using the Oncomine TCR Beta short-read assay. Via MiXCR, TCRdb re-called the PCR reads, giving one row per CDR3 protein. The data contain around 7,800 distinct CDR3 sequences, 50% to 75% of them seen just once; the ten biggest clones take up 25% to 40%. CDR1 is DFQATT and CDR2 is SNEGSKA in the germline V gene (reference sequence). This CDR3 has 14 amino acids. Trimming stripped 5 bases from V and 4 bases from J, with 15 bases between. Sample treatment: approximately 11-day PBMC culture with coronavirus spike peptide pools or control peptides (ViraFEST assay). Concerning this clonotype: Its antigen is currently unknown.

The sequenced sample consisted of CD4+ T cells from blood, cultured in vitro. The genes are TRBV20-1 and TRBJ1-5, with D possibly TRBD1 on 6 matching bases. The sequence was collected from a human donor who had recovered from COVID-19. The CDR3 sequence: CSAHRGGANQPQHF. The CDR3 region has the DNA TGCAGTGCTCACCGCGGGGGGGCGAATCAGCCCCAGCATTTT.